The TCR beta chain described here comes from a study of cytotoxic CD8 clonotypes in ibrutinib-treated CLL. Overall study context: After a median roughly twelve months on treatment (6 to 36), response samples were drawn.

This clone showed up just once. This CDR3 is built from 14 residues. Germline loops: CDR1 SGHTS, CDR2 YDEGEE. Trimming took 5 bases from V and 5 from J; bases not matched to a gene: 3. Sequenced by immunoSEQ multiplex PCR; TCRdb stores in-frame clones only, minus some. The profile shows 100,000 or so clones, 55% to 75% of them singletons. The sequence was obtained from a human donor with chronic lymphocytic leukemia. The chain employs TRBV5-8 and TRBJ2-7, with TRBD2 matching over 14 bases. The sample consisted of PBMCs, taken after 24 months of ibrutinib treatment. For the CDR3, the DNA is TGTGCCAGCAGGACTAGCGGGGGGGCCCACGAGCAGTACTTC. Protein sequence: CASRTSGGAHEQYF.